This T cell receptor (beta chain) was retrieved from a study of cytomegalovirus exposure and HLA in healthy donors. On the study more broadly: Early released data comprised 80 million or so unique TCRs from HLA-typed donors.

This clone was observed a single time. Its antigen is undetermined. It was with 60 Vbeta and 13 Jbeta primers that the PCR ran. This table comes from immunoSEQ multiplex PCR, and its TCRdb copy is limited to in-frame clones, with some not included. The sample includes 150,000 to 170,000 clones, 75% to 85% of them seen just once. Donors consisted of healthy bone marrow donors. Regarding the study as a whole: Later analysis found that TCR beta chains associated with HLA were more clonally expanded than other, equally common chains. Association of under 20,000 TCR beta sequences with HLA alleles was found at 0.05 false discovery rate in a later analysis.

The germline V gene encodes CDR1 SEHNR and CDR2 FQNEAQ (reference sequence). The V segment lost 1 base and the J segment 8 bases; nucleotides outside the gene matches: 1. CDR3 length: 14 residues. The clonotype comes from a man between 25 and 39 years old in good health and CMV-seropositive. Sequencing used PBMCs. The chain employs TRBV7-9 and TRBJ1-6, with 8 bases matching TRBD1. The CDR3 bases are TGTGCCAGCAGCTTAGTGACAGGGGATTCACCCCTCCACTTT. Its translation: CASSLVTGDSPLHF.